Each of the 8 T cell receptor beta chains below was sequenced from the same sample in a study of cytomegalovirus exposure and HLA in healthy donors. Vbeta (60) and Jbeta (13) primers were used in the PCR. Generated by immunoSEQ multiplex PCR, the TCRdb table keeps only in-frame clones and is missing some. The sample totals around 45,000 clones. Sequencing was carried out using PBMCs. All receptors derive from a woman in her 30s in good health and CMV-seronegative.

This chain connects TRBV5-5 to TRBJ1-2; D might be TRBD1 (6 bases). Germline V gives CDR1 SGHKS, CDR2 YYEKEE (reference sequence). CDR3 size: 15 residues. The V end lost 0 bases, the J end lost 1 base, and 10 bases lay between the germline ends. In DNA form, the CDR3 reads TGTGCCAGCAGCTTGGTACAAGGGGGTAACTATGGCTACACCTTC. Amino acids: CASSLVQGGNYGYTF.

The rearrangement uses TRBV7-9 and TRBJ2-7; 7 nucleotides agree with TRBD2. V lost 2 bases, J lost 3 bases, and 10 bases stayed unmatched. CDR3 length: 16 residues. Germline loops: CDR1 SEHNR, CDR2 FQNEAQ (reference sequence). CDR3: CASSLLSGGVYYEQYF. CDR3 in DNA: TGTGCCAGCAGCTTATTATCGGGAGGAGTTTACTACGAGCAGTACTTC.

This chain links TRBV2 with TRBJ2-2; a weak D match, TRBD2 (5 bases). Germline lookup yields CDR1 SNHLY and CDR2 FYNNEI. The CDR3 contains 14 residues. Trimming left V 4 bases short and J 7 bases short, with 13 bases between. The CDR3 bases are TGTGCCAGCAGTGTACGAGGGTTTGGCGGGGAGCTGTTTTTT. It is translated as CASSVRGFGGELFF.

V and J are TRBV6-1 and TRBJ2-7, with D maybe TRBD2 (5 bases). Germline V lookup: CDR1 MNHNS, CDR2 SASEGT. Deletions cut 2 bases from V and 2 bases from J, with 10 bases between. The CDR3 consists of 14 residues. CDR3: CASSETPGTYEQYF. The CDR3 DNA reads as TGTGCCAGCAGTGAAACACCGGGAACCTACGAGCAGTACTTC.

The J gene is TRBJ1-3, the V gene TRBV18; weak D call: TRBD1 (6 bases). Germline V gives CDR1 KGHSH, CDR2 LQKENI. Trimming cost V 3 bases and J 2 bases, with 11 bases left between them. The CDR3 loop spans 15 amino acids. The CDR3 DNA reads TGTGCCAGCTCACCGATGGACAGCACTGGAAACACCATATATTTT. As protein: CASSPMDSTGNTIYF.

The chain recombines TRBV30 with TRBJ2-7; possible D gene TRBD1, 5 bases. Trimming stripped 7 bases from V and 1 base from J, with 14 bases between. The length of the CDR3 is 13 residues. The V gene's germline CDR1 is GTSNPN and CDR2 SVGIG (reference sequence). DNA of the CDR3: TGTGCCTCATCTCTTAGGGGATCCTACGAGCAGTACTTC. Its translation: CASSLRGSYEQYF.

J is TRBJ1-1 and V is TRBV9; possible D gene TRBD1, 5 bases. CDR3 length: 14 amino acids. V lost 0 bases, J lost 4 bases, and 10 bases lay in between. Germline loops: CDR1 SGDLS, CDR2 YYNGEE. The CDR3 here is CASSVEWGGTEAFF. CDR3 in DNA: TGTGCCAGCAGCGTAGAGTGGGGGGGCACTGAAGCTTTCTTT.

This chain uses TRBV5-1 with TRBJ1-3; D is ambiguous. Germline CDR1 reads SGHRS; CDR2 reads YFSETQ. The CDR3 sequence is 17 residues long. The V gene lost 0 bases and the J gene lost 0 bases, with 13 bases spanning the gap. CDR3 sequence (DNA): TGCGCCAGCAGCTTGGTCCCGGGAGAACTCTCTGGAAACACCATATATTTT. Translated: CASSLVPGELSGNTIYF.